Sequencing of this TCR beta chain was carried out in a study of CD4 T cells in relation to SARS-CoV-2 and coronaviruses. The study's findings and limits: The assay detects memory recall responses, not culture-primed primary responses.

CD4+ T cells from unexposed donors were obtained before the COVID-19 pandemic (2011-2018). Naive and memory CD4+ T cells were separated from cryopreserved PBMCs. In this sample, this clone turned up once. Its specificity is unknown. Generated by immunoSEQ multiplex PCR, the TCRdb table keeps only in-frame clones and is missing some. The sample yields about 60,000 clones, 94% seen once. The V gene end was trimmed by 5 bases and the J gene end by 5 bases; junction bases not matched to a gene: 4. CDR1 and CDR2 (germline): KGHDR, SFDVKD. This CDR3 contains 13 residues. The chain has TRBV24-1 and TRBJ1-2, with 7 bases aligning to TRBD1. This receptor was taken from a human donor in good health. The sequenced material came from naive CD4+ T cells from PBMCs. Subset in this sample: naive CD4+ T cells isolated by negative enrichment. The CDR3 is CATSVGQQYGYTF. Written as DNA, the CDR3 is TGTGCCACCAGTGTGGGACAGCAGTATGGCTACACCTTC.